The source of this T cell receptor (beta chain) is a study of T cells in localized non-small cell lung cancer. Findings of the study overall: Maximal T cell clonality occurred in uninvolved adjacent lung, with tumor ranking below it. Increased T cell density in blood showed an association with longer overall survival. Heterogeneity within the tumor remains possible, as just one region underwent sequencing. A median of around 60 clones ranked among the top 100 in tumor appeared in adjacent lung.

Comment on this clone: Its antigen is not known.

The CDR3 totals 16 residues. Germline loops: CDR1 SGHRS, CDR2 YFSETQ. V was cut by 0 bases and J by 0 bases, with 10 bases left in between. This table comes from immunoSEQ multiplex PCR, and its TCRdb copy is limited to in-frame clones, with some not included. The sample has approximately 43,000 clones, approximately 91% seen once. The specimen was peripheral blood, collected before any cancer treatment. The chain recombines TRBV5-1 with TRBJ2-1; D not certain. The TCR originated in a female donor older than 55 with stage I squamous cell lung carcinoma. The CDR3 sequence: CASSLVQASSYNEQFF. The DNA of the CDR3 is TGCGCCAGCAGCTTGGTCCAGGCCAGCTCCTACAATGAGCAGTTCTTC.